Listed here are 25 T cell receptor beta chains from one sample, sequenced in a study of cytomegalovirus exposure and HLA in healthy donors. The study ran its PCR with 60 Vbeta and 13 Jbeta primers. The table came from immunoSEQ multiplex PCR; TCRdb's copy has only in-frame clones and leaves some out. The sample carries about 270,000 clones, roughly two thirds recorded once. The specimen was PBMCs. The receptors derive from a female donor in good health and CMV-seronegative.

The J gene is TRBJ2-5, the V gene TRBV28; 7 bases align to TRBD2. The J call could be wrong; TRBJ2-7 is a better fit for the DNA end. This CDR3 has 14 amino acids. Germline CDR1 MDHEN, CDR2 SYDVKM. The CDR3 loop reads CATLGASGAYEQYF. CDR3 sequence (DNA): TGTGCCACCCTAGGGGCTAGCGGTGCCTACGAGCAGTACTTC.

This clone was recorded only once. The rearrangement joins TRBV15 to TRBJ2-7; 7 bases align to TRBD1. This CDR3 is 15 amino acids long. Per germline, CDR1 LNHNV and CDR2 YYDKDF (reference sequence). J gave up 1 base and V 0 bases, and 3 bases lay outside the gene matches. For the CDR3, the DNA is TGTGCCACCAGCAGAGACCCGGGACAGTCCTACGAGCAGTACTTC. This sequence encodes CATSRDPGQSYEQYF.

This clone was counted only a few times. This rearrangement joins TRBV6-5 to TRBJ2-7; D possibly corresponds to TRBD1 (5 bases). This CDR3 has 13 amino acids. Trimming pared 0 bases from V and 12 bases from J, leaving 15 bases between. Germline values: CDR1 MNHEY, CDR2 SVGAGI. CDR3 region: CASSYSIRDSPYF. For the CDR3, the DNA is TGTGCCAGCAGTTACTCGATACGAGACAGCCCGTACTTC.

This clone was counted between two and nine times. The chain links TRBV6-4 to TRBJ2-1; 8 bases line up with TRBD1. The ends lost 3 bases at V and 7 bases at J; junction bases unmatched: 8. This CDR3 is 15 amino acids long. The germline CDR1 and CDR2 sequences are MRHNA and SNTAGT. This chain's CDR3 is CASSDARGPVNEQFF. The CDR3, as DNA: TGTGCCAGCAGTGATGCCAGGGGGCCGGTGAATGAGCAGTTCTTC.

The chain links TRBV9 to TRBJ1-3, with D hard to call. The CDR3 spans 15 residues. The germline V and J ends were trimmed by 4 bases and 0 bases, with 11 bases remaining between them. The germline V gene encodes CDR1 SGDLS and CDR2 YYNGEE. DNA for the CDR3: TGTGCCAGCAGCACCCAGACACACTCTGGAAACACCATATATTTT. Amino acid sequence: CASSTQTHSGNTIYF.

The gene calls are TRBV5-5 and TRBJ2-7; maybe TRBD2 (6 bases). Germline CDR1 and CDR2: SGHKS and YYEKEE (reference sequence). The CDR3 is made up of 15 amino acids. V lost 4 bases to trimming and J lost 3 bases, with 17 bases between them. This chain's CDR3 is CASSQTGTGRYEQYF. The CDR3 coding sequence is TGTGCCAGCAGCCAAACCGGGACTGGACGCTACGAGCAGTACTTC.

The chain carries TRBV2 and TRBJ2-1; D is perhaps TRBD1 (5 bases). Germline V gene lookup returns CDR1 SNHLY and CDR2 FYNNEI. The CDR3 consists of 13 residues. Trimming took off 10 bases at V and 2 bases at J, with 12 bases between the two ends. The CDR3 region has the DNA TGTGCCACCGCGTCCAGGGCCTACAATGAGCAGTTCTTC. Translated, it gives CATASRAYNEQFF.

Points on this clone: Other DNA sequences from this sample encode an identical CDR3 as well. The chain links TRBV28 to TRBJ2-7; D gene uncertain. V lost 2 bases and J 1 base, leaving 6 bases between the germline ends. The CDR3 extends over 13 amino acids. CDR1 is MDHEN, CDR2 SYDVKM, per germline. CDR3 coding DNA: TGTGCCAGCAGTTTAGGCGGTTCCTACGAGCAGTACTTC. Protein product: CASSLGGSYEQYF. Complete variable domain (other parts from reference TRBV28 and TRBJ2-7): DVKVTQSSRYLVKRTGEKVFLECVQDMDHENMFWYRQDPGLGLRLIYFSYDVKMKEKGDIPEGYSVSREKKERFSLILESASTNQTSMYLCASSLGGSYEQYFGPGTRLTVT.

This clone came up a few times. The rearrangement links TRBV19 to TRBJ2-7, with a weak D call TRBD2 (6 bases). The CDR3 loop spans 11 amino acids. The germline CDR1 and CDR2 sequences are LNHDA and SQIVND (reference sequence). V shed 6 bases and J shed 11 bases, with 14 bases lying between them. CDR3 coding DNA: TGTGCCAGTAGCGCGGGGCAGATTGAGTACTTC. This gives the protein CASSAGQIEYF.

The V and J genes are TRBV6-5 and TRBJ2-7; 8 nucleotides match TRBD2. Germline values: CDR1 MNHEY, CDR2 SVGAGI. The J segment lost 5 bases and the V segment lost 5 bases, leaving 5 bases of the junction unmatched. The CDR3 contains 13 residues. The CDR3, as DNA: TGTGCCAGCAGTCCGGGAGGGGAAAACGAGCAGTACTTC. Its protein product is CASSPGGENEQYF.

The chain employs TRBV9 and TRBJ1-2, with 7 bases aligning to TRBD1. Trimming at V came to 7 bases and at J to 6 bases, leaving 3 bases not matched to a gene. CDR3 size: 11 residues. Germline-derived CDR1 and CDR2 are SGDLS and YYNGEE. The CDR3 DNA follows: TGTGCCAGCGCAACAGGGGATGGCTACACCTTC. This gives the protein CASATGDGYTF.

The chain carries TRBV11-1 and TRBJ2-3; D call uncertain. Per germline, CDR1 SGHAT and CDR2 FQDESV (reference sequence). V was cut by 5 bases and J by 0 bases, with 12 bases left in between. CDR3 size: 15 residues. The DNA of the CDR3 is TGTGCCAGCAGCCCGTGGAGAGCCAGCACAGATACGCAGTATTTT. This translates into CASSPWRASTDTQYF. Full variable domain (outside the CDR3, taken from reference TRBV11-1 and TRBJ2-3): EAEVAQSPRYKITEKSQAVAFWCDPISGHATLYWYRQILGQGPELLVQFQDESVVDDSQLPKDRFSAERLKGVDSTLKIQPAELGDSAMYLCASSPWRASTDTQYFGPGTRLTVL.

As to this clone: At one of its ends the junction is not consistent with the germline gene, which may arise from a read error. The chain carries TRBV7-7 and TRBJ2-5; TRBD2 aligns across 16 bases. This CDR3 contains 19 residues. Germline lookup yields CDR1 SSHAT and CDR2 FNYEAQ (reference sequence). The CDR3 DNA is TGTGCTAGCAGCTCCCAAGGGACTAGCGGGAGGGGAATGCAAGAGGCCCAGTACTTC. Translated: CASSSQGTSGRGMQEAQYF.

CDR3 DNA: TGTGCCTGCCACGGGACTAGCGGCCCCACAGATACGCAGTATTTT. This sequence encodes CACHGTSGPTDTQYF. This rearrangement joins TRBV6-6 to TRBJ2-3, with 11 bases lining up with TRBD2. The CDR3 has 15 residues. V was clipped by 11 bases and J by 2 bases; unmatched bases: 9. CDR1 and CDR2 (germline): MNHNY, SVGAGI (reference sequence).

This chain connects TRBV5-8 to TRBJ2-7, with D unresolved. V was pared by 4 bases and J by 0 bases, with 11 bases between. The CDR3 has 14 residues. Germline CDR1 and CDR2: SGHTS and YDEGEE. The CDR3: CASSATLFSYEQYF. CDR3 nucleotide sequence: TGTGCCAGCAGCGCTACCTTATTCTCCTACGAGCAGTACTTC.

Details on this clone: Other DNA sequences in this sample translate to the same CDR3. The V and J genes are TRBV9 and TRBJ2-7; TRBD1 agrees at 8 bases. V dropped 5 bases and J dropped 3; count of bases not matched to a gene: 7. In germline, CDR1 is SGDLS, CDR2 YYNGEE. CDR3 length: 14 amino acids. CDR3: CASSVTGGSYEQYF. The CDR3 region has the DNA TGTGCCAGCAGTGTTACAGGGGGTAGCTACGAGCAGTACTTC. Full variable domain (outside the CDR3, taken from reference TRBV9 and TRBJ2-7): DSGVTQTPKHLITATGQRVTLRCSPRSGDLSVYWYQQSLDQGLQFLIQYYNGEERAKGNILERFSAQQFPDLHSELNLSSLELGDSALYFCASSVTGGSYEQYFGPGTRLTVT.

The V call is TRBV25-1, the J call TRBJ2-5, with D perhaps TRBD1 (6 bases). The end of the DNA fits TRBJ2-7 better, so the J call may be wrong. Germline lookup yields CDR1 MGHDK and CDR2 SYGVNS. The CDR3 has 16 amino acids. The CDR3 sequence: CASSVGKETGPHEQYF. CDR3 DNA sequence: TGTGCCAGCAGTGTGGGAAAGGAGACAGGCCCACACGAGCAGTACTTC.

Concerning this clone itself: The same CDR3 can be traced to other DNA sequences in this sample. The chain recombines TRBV7-9 with TRBJ2-2, with D possibly being TRBD1 (5 bases). This CDR3 comprises 12 residues. CDR1 is SEHNR and CDR2 is FQNEAQ in the germline V gene (reference sequence). Trimming took 5 bases from V and 4 from J, leaving 5 bases between them. Here the CDR3 reads CASSRGTGELFF. The CDR3 DNA follows: TGTGCCAGCAGCAGGGGCACCGGGGAGCTGTTTTTT.

This chain joins TRBV4-1 and TRBJ1-5, with TRBD1 identical over 9 bases. V lost 4 bases to trimming and J lost 9 bases; unmatched junction nucleotides: 10. CDR3 size: 15 residues. Looked up from germline, CDR1 is MGHRA and CDR2 is YSYEKL. CDR3 in DNA: TGCGCCAGCAGCCTGGGGGGACAGGGCGCCGGGCCCCAGCATTTT. It translates to CASSLGGQGAGPQHF.

This clone has just a few counts. The chain carries TRBV5-4 and TRBJ2-1; TRBD1 matches at 11 bases. Trimming took 3 bases from V and 1 from J; bases not matched to a gene: 3. The CDR3 is 16 amino acids. CDR1 and CDR2 from the germline V gene are SGHNT and YYREEE (reference sequence). The CDR3 reads CASSWDRGGSYNEQFF. The DNA for the CDR3 is TGTGCCAGCAGCTGGGACAGGGGGGGATCCTACAATGAGCAGTTCTTC. The variable domain in full, completed from reference TRBV5-4 and TRBJ2-1, reads ETGVTQSPTHLIKTRGQQVTLRCSSQSGHNTVSWYQQALGQGPQFIFQYYREEENGRGNFPPRFSGLQFPNYSSELNVNALELDDSALYLCASSWDRGGSYNEQFFGPGTRLTVL.

This clone occurred once. The V and J genes are TRBV19 and TRBJ1-1, with 9 bases matching TRBD1. Trimming removed 6 bases from V and 2 bases from J; junction bases left unmatched: 13. This CDR3 has 17 residues. Germline V gives CDR1 LNHDA, CDR2 SQIVND (reference sequence). The CDR3 loop reads CASSWRVDRGINTEAFF. CDR3 sequence (DNA): TGTGCCAGTAGCTGGAGGGTCGACAGGGGGATCAACACTGAAGCTTTCTTT.

The chain combines TRBV25-1 with TRBJ2-5; weak D call: TRBD1 (7 bases). V lost 0 bases and J 5 bases, leaving 16 bases between the germline ends. Germline CDR1 is MGHDK and CDR2 is SYGVNS. The CDR3 runs to 16 residues. The CDR3 bases are TGTGCCAGCAGTGAATATATCCCAGGGGGGCAGGAGACCCAGTACTTC. Its translation: CASSEYIPGGQETQYF.

V is TRBV27 and J is TRBJ2-1; the match to TRBD2 covers 10 bases. The CDR3 spans 13 residues. With V trimmed by 8 bases and J by 10 bases, 8 bases remained unmatched. Per the germline V gene, CDR1 is MNHEY and CDR2 is SMNVEV (reference sequence). The CDR3 sequence: CASRAGGPGEQFF. CDR3 DNA sequence: TGTGCCAGCCGAGCGGGAGGGCCTGGCGAGCAGTTCTTC.

This clone was picked up one time. The J gene is TRBJ1-2, the V gene TRBV28, with 7 positions matching TRBD1. The CDR3 is 16 residues long. V was pared by 3 bases and J by 4 bases, with 11 bases of the junction left unmatched. The germline gives CDR1 MDHEN, CDR2 SYDVKM. The CDR3 protein is CASSFDRAQGTYGYTF. The CDR3 DNA follows: TGTGCCAGCAGTTTTGACAGGGCACAGGGCACCTATGGCTACACCTTC.

This clone was seen a few times. The gene calls are TRBV6-6 and TRBJ2-1; the D is unclear. V was clipped by 6 bases and J by 0 bases, with 9 bases between them. The CDR3 spans 14 residues. Germline V gives CDR1 MNHNY, CDR2 SVGAGI (reference sequence). This CDR3 is CASRETGSYNEQFF. Here the CDR3 DNA reads TGTGCCAGCAGAGAGACTGGCTCCTACAATGAGCAGTTCTTC.